The 7 T cell receptor beta chains below were found in one sample sequenced in a study of shared clonotypes between healthy human individuals. Libraries were prepared by immunoSEQ multiplex PCR; TCRdb keeps only in-frame clonotypes and omits some of them. The sample lists a few million clones; just over 90% were seen once. The sequenced sample was naive CD4+ T cells sorted from blood. The sample's subset: CD45RA+ positively selected. These TCRs come from a man in his late teens or twenties in good health.

The V call is TRBV19, the J call TRBJ1-6; D not certain. Germline lookup yields CDR1 LNHDA and CDR2 SQIVND (reference sequence). The CDR3 consists of 14 residues. Trimming left V 6 bases short and J 7 bases short, with 13 bases between. CDR3 sequence: CASREAGLNSPLHF. The CDR3 DNA follows: TGTGCCAGTAGGGAGGCCGGGCTCAATTCACCCCTCCACTTT.

This rearrangement joins TRBV28 to TRBJ2-1; weak D call: TRBD1 (5 bases). The V end was cut by 5 bases, the J end by 7 bases, with 12 bases between. CDR1 and CDR2 (germline): MDHEN, SYDVKM. The CDR3 length is 13 residues. This CDR3 reads CASSGHGANEQFF. CDR3 DNA: TGTGCCAGCAGTGGGCATGGGGCGAATGAGCAGTTCTTC.

For the CDR3, the DNA is TGTGCCAGCTCACCCTTACCTGGGGAAAAACTGTTTTTT. Amino acids: CASSPLPGEKLFF. V is TRBV18 and J is TRBJ1-4; D unresolved. The V gene lost 3 bases and the J gene lost 8 bases, with 10 bases spanning the gap. The length of the CDR3 is 13 residues. In germline, CDR1 is KGHSH, CDR2 LQKENI.

This sequence joins TRBV19 and TRBJ2-1, with 10 bases matching TRBD1. Per the germline V gene, CDR1 is LNHDA and CDR2 is SQIVND (reference sequence). The V and J ends lost 9 bases and 3 bases, in that order; junction bases with no gene match: 5. This CDR3 is 14 amino acids long. The CDR3 region is CASGRDRGYNEQFF. CDR3 in DNA: TGTGCCAGCGGCCGGGACAGGGGCTACAATGAGCAGTTCTTC.

In the case of this clone: Other DNA sequences in this specimen translate into the identical CDR3. The chain joins TRBV2 to TRBJ2-7; the D gene is possibly TRBD1 (5 bases). This CDR3 spans 14 amino acids. The V gene lost 6 bases and the J gene lost 3 bases, with 15 bases spanning the gap. The germline gives CDR1 SNHLY, CDR2 FYNNEI. CDR3 DNA: TGTGCCAGCAGGAGCCGAGGACACAGCTACGAGCAGTACTTC. Amino acids: CASRSRGHSYEQYF.

The chain couples TRBV7-2 to TRBJ1-3; D not resolved. Germline assignment: CDR1 SGHTA and CDR2 FQGNSA. CDR3 size: 13 residues. The V gene lost 4 bases and the J gene lost 4 bases, with 8 bases spanning the gap. The chain's CDR3 is CASSSSVGNTIYF. The DNA for the CDR3 is TGTGCCAGCAGCTCCTCCGTGGGAAACACCATATATTTT. Drawing the rest from reference TRBV7-2 and TRBJ1-3, the complete variable domain is GAGVSQSPSNKVTEKGKDVELRCDPISGHTALYWYRQSLGQGLEFLIYFQGNSAPDKSGLPSDRFSAERTGGSVSTLTIQRTQQEDSAVYLCASSSSVGNTIYFGEGSWLTVV.

V gene TRBV6-5 combines with J gene TRBJ1-3; unclear D gene. CDR1 MNHEY and CDR2 SVGAGI come from the germline V gene. V lost 2 bases to trimming and J lost 2 bases, with 7 bases between them. The CDR3 loop spans 14 amino acids. The chain's CDR3 is CASSYGAAGNTIYF. Written as DNA, the CDR3 is TGTGCCAGCAGTTACGGCGCTGCTGGAAACACCATATATTTT.